The T cell receptor beta chain under discussion was sequenced for a study of blood T cells in healthy people across ages. Then a second PCR, running roughly 7 to 11 cycles, was carried out with a sample-barcoded 5' primer and a J-beta primer mix. TCRdb processed the 5' RACE reads anew with MiXCR; each CDR3 protein has one entry. The sample contains about 640,000 distinct CDR3 sequences, approximately 30% of which appear only once. Donors were systemically healthy Caucasian individuals from Russia aged about 6 to 95 years. Per-sample PBMC isolation yielded at least 6.5 million cells. This clonotype was detected many times. Input material: blood. The clonotype was recovered from a woman at least 80 years old in good health.

The CDR3 here is CASSLGVGNNQPQHF. CDR3 sequence (DNA): TGCGCCAGCAGCTTGGGGGTAGGCAATAATCAGCCCCAGCATTTT. The chain carries TRBV5-1 and TRBJ1-5; D is uncertain. This CDR3 region has 15 residues. Trimming removed 0 bases at V and 4 bases at J, with 11 bases between. Germline CDR1 reads SGHRS; CDR2 reads YFSETQ.